This T cell receptor beta chain was recorded in a study of blood T cell repertoires in COVID-19. Study background: The United States, Italy and Spain supplied acute and convalescent COVID-19 samples. Nucleic acid was either cDNA or gDNA, and it came from T cells, B-cell-depleted T cells, or PBMCs.

Original processing notes: Nucleated cell counts were estimated from reference gene primer amplification. Measured with immunoSEQ multiplex PCR; TCRdb has only the in-frame clones, and not every one. That table is the source of V, J and clone size, and D and trimming were worked out from the DNA. The sample has more than 85,000 clones, over 70% seen once. In germline, CDR1 is SGHAT, CDR2 FQNNGV. The V and J ends lost 1 base and 5 bases, in that order; junction bases with no gene match: 4. The CDR3 contains 16 residues. This clone has just a few counts. The source of this sequence is a woman aged 45 to 65 with acute or convalescent COVID-19. The J gene is TRBJ2-3, the V gene TRBV11-2; 12 positions match TRBD2. Sequencing was performed on peripheral blood. This CDR3 is CASSLGASGGVDTQYF. CDR3 DNA sequence: TGTGCCAGCAGCTTAGGGGCTAGCGGGGGGGTAGATACGCAGTATTTT.